This entry is about one TCR beta chain. This sample was taken from a study of blood T cell repertoires in COVID-19. Study in general: Samples came from the United States, Italy and Spain, spanning acute and convalescent COVID-19. PBMCs, B-cell-depleted T cells, or T cells provided the cDNA or gDNA that made up the material.

Germline CDR1 GTSNPN, CDR2 SVGIG (reference sequence). This CDR3 spans 12 amino acids. V shed 1 base and J shed 8 bases, with 11 bases lying between them. The participants were between roughly 18 and 89 years old and came from some 23 US areas. Original handling: From reference gene primer amplification, estimates of nucleated cell counts were derived. This table comes from immunoSEQ multiplex PCR, and its TCRdb copy is limited to in-frame clones, with some not included. That table is the source of V, J and clone size, and D and trimming were worked out from the DNA. The repertoire holds about 82,000 clones, with roughly 91% as singletons.

Specimen: PBMCs or T cells enriched from blood (not recorded which). The receptor was derived from a woman between 45 and 65 years old with acute COVID-19. This rearrangement joins TRBV30 to TRBJ1-1, with a possible D match to TRBD1 (5 bases). CDR3 in amino acids: CAWSGGTSEAFF. The CDR3 DNA is TGTGCCTGGAGTGGCGGGACGTCGGAAGCTTTCTTT.